Reported below is one T cell receptor beta chain. The data are from a study of Ad26.COV2.S vaccination and SARS-CoV-2 variants. Stated treatment: around 19 received Ad26.COV2.S at low or high dose, single or two shots; several received placebo; per-sample allocation not given. The samples date from day 63 after the first vaccine or placebo injection. Only in-frame clones appear in the TCRdb table, and some are missing; sequencing was by immunoSEQ multiplex PCR. The sample shows hundreds of thousands of clones, approximately 90% of them seen only once. Per the germline V gene, CDR1 is MNHEY and CDR2 is SMNVEV (reference sequence). The CDR3 loop spans 15 amino acids. Trimming removed 7 bases from V and 3 bases from J, with 19 bases in between.

This receptor was obtained from a person aged 18-60 years who received the Ad26.COV2.S COVID-19 vaccine or a placebo. Sequenced here: peripheral blood, sampled in a trial of Ad26.COV2.S vaccine versus placebo. The V and J genes are TRBV27 and TRBJ2-7; unclear D gene. This CDR3 reads CASTTFFKAGYEQYF. The CDR3 region has the DNA TGTGCCAGCACTACTTTCTTCAAAGCAGGCTACGAGCAGTACTTC.